The sample holds one count of the clone carrying this T cell receptor (beta chain). What it binds is unknown. Using MiXCR, TCRdb reanalyzed the PCR reads. The repertoire holds around 19,000 clones, with less than 30% as singletons. The CDR3 totals 13 residues. Per the germline V gene, CDR1 is MNHEY and CDR2 is SVGEGT. Trimming stripped 11 bases from V and 5 bases from J, with 18 bases between. Every patient was untreated before thyroid surgery. This sample was included in a study of metastatic and nonmetastatic thyroid tumors. Overall study findings and caveats: Malignant thyroid tumors reportedly exceeded benign nodules significantly in TCR beta diversity, with the difference appearing in blood and tumor.

This receptor was identified in a male donor with papillary thyroid cancer or a benign thyroid nodule (not recorded which). Some clones in this sample may be carry-over from other donors' samples. Sequenced: tumor tissue. The chain has TRBV6-2 or TRBV6-3 and TRBJ1-2; D remains unclear. DNA of the CDR3: TGTGCCTGCACCAAAGGCCGATCGTATGGCTACACCTTC. Translating gives CACTKGRSYGYTF.